This TCR beta chain appears in the sequencing data of a study of regulatory T cells in long-lasting Graves disease. This clonotype was counted ten times or more. The time point: newly diagnosed GD, antithyroid drugs for less than 3 months. The TCR library was made from RNA extracted from PBMCs. Libraries of TCR beta came from iRepertoire HTBI primers plus Arm-PCR of CDR3 regions. Via MiXCR, TCRdb re-called the multiplex PCR reads, giving one row per CDR3 protein. The data contain around 250,000 distinct CDR3 sequences, approximately 20% of them singletons. The sequence was obtained from a female donor with Graves disease. The specimen was peripheral blood mononuclear cells (PBMCs), collected at new diagnosis, from a patient treated with antithyroid drugs.

Written as DNA, the CDR3 is TGTGCCATCAGTGAGAGGGCTAGCGGCTCCTACAATGAGCAGTTCTTC. Translating it yields CAISERASGSYNEQFF. This sequence joins TRBV10-3 and TRBJ2-1; 7 bases match TRBD2. Trimming removed 2 bases from V and 0 bases from J; junction bases left unmatched: 4. The CDR3 contains 16 residues. CDR1 and CDR2 (germline): ENHRY, SYGVKD.